The TCR beta chain described here comes from a study of blood T cell repertoires in COVID-19. Study context: PBMCs, B-cell-depleted T cells, or T cells were the source of the cDNA or gDNA that made up the material.

Assay used: immunoSEQ multiplex PCR; TCRdb lists only in-frame clones, some missing. The sample shows some 410,000 clones, around 87% of them seen only once. Participants came from some 26 US areas, aged roughly 18 to 95 years. The trim removed 3 bases at V and 4 bases at J, leaving 4 bases unmatched. Germline CDR1 and CDR2: KGHDR and SFDVKD. This CDR3 region has 15 residues. This clonotype originated in a woman aged 25 to 45 with acute COVID-19. The V and J genes are TRBV24-1 and TRBJ1-2; 10 bases align to TRBD1. The sample consisted of PBMCs or T cells enriched from blood (not recorded which). CDR3 nucleotide sequence: TGTGCCACCAGTGATCCGACAGGGGGCCCCTATGGCTACACCTTC. It specifies CATSDPTGGPYGYTF.